A selection of T cell receptor beta chains follows, all from one sample in a study of cytomegalovirus exposure and HLA in healthy donors. Data came from immunoSEQ multiplex PCR; TCRdb stores just in-frame clones and leaves some out. The sample has over 130,000 clones, 65% to 85% seen once. Sequencing used PBMCs. The receptors were sampled from a man aged 45 to 65 in good health and CMV-seronegative. The conserved cysteine and the conserved F or W are not part of the CDR3 here.

TRBJ1-2 | TRBV30 | AWSVQYQSGYT
TRBJ2-1 | TRBV9 | ASSVLSGGQGSEQF
- | TRBV30 | AWSSGTVYEQY
TRBJ1-2 | TRBV7-8 | ASSPQRGTNYGYT
TRBJ1-1 | TRBV7-2 | ASSLGRRQAGEAF
TRBJ2-3 | TRBV19 | ASSPTSGGRHTDTQY
TRBJ2-7 | TRBV9 | ASSVGLPPSYEQY
TRBJ2-7 | TRBV6-6 | ASSSGQVYEQY
TRBJ2-3 | TRBV11-2 | ASSFHGRAIDTQY
TRBJ1-2 | TRBV25-1 | ASSESLGQGAAGYT
TRBJ1-4 | TRBV30 | AWSRLGTQYEKLF
TRBJ1-1 | TRBV7-6 | ASSQQENTEAF
TRBJ1-2 | TRBV19 | ASMVRGNYGYT
TRBJ2-2 | TRBV6-1 | ASSTTSGARGELF
TRBJ2-5 | TRBV14 | ASSLRSGGARETQY
TRBJ2-5 | TRBV5-4 | ASSEGLAQETQY
TRBJ1-1 | TRBV19 | ASIDRYTEAF
TRBJ1-1 | TRBV5-1 | ASTQGFNTEAF
TRBJ2-1 | TRBV6-6 | ASSYRGSYNEQF
TRBJ2-3 | TRBV18 | ASSPTGTGRTDTQY
TRBJ1-5 | TRBV7-8 | ASSLAGGRNQPQH
TRBJ2-7 | TRBV27 | ASTIRADRTYEQY
TRBJ1-2 | TRBV9 | ASSSRRGRQSVDYGYT
TRBJ2-1 | TRBV21-1 | ASPWGQGYNEQF
TRBJ1-6 | TRBV30 | AWNPLGSSYNSPLH
TRBJ1-6 | TRBV30 | AWSFTKSSYNSPLH
TRBJ1-4 | TRBV19 | ASSIGQGGEKLF
TRBJ2-3 | TRBV5-8 | ASSTRDMRDTDTQY
TRBJ2-7 | TRBV19 | ASSRTGGLYEQY
TRBJ2-4 | TRBV5-6 | ASSLQGAKNIQY
TRBJ2-7 | TRBV9 | ASSVDSGEQY
TRBJ2-7 | TRBV2 | ASRGTSSAYEQY
TRBJ2-3 | TRBV12-5 | ASGSGANTQY
TRBJ2-5 | TRBV5-5 | ASSSTGSETQY
TRBJ2-3 | TRBV29-1 | SANLAGAADTQY
TRBJ2-7 | TRBV19 | ASSTKREVSYEQY
TRBJ1-2 | TRBV6-5 | ASSYSMGRTNYGYT
TRBJ2-7 | TRBV19 | ASSIQGAPGEQY
TRBJ2-3 | TRBV5-4 | ASSLEQGTWDTQY
TRBJ2-7 | TRBV29-1 | SVLGGPSVSSYEQY
TRBJ1-3 | TRBV7-8 | ASSLWGQGATGNTIY
TRBJ2-7 | TRBV30 | AWSPLGGFGHEQY
TRBJ2-2 | TRBV6-5 | ASRSPGLVGGELF
TRBJ1-5 | TRBV7-2 | ASSPAQANQPQH
TRBJ2-1 | TRBV19 | ASSRGSYNEQF
TRBJ2-2 | TRBV7-9 | ASREGATGELF
TRBJ2-7 | TRBV5-1 | ASSLGGTGPEQY
TRBJ2-2 | TRBV5-1 | ASSRRERGRGTGELF
TRBJ2-3 | TRBV7-9 | ASSSYPVGDNTDTQY
TRBJ1-1 | TRBV10-3 | AISGETRMNTEAF
TRBJ1-3 | TRBV6-5 | ASSLGGGNTIY
TRBJ1-1 | TRBV7-8 | ASSLVQGKNTEAF
TRBJ1-4 | TRBV5-1 | ASSLFGTGSEKLF
TRBJ1-1 | TRBV19 | ASKGINTEAF